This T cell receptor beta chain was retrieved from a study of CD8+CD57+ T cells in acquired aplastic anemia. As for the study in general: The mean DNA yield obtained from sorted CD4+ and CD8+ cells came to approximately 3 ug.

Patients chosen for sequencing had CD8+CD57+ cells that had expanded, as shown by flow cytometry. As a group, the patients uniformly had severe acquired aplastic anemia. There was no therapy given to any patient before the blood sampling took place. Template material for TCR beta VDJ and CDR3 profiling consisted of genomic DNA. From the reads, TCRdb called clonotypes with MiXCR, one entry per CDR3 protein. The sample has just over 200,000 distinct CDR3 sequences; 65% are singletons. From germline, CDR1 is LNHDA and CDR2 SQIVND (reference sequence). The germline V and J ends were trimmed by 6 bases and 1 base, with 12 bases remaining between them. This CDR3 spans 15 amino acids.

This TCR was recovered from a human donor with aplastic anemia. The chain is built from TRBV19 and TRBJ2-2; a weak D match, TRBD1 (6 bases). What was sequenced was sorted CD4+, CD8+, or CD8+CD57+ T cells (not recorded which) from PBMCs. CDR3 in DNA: TGTGCCAGTAGCCCGGGACAAAGGAACACCGGGGAGCTGTTTTTT. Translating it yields CASSPGQRNTGELFF.